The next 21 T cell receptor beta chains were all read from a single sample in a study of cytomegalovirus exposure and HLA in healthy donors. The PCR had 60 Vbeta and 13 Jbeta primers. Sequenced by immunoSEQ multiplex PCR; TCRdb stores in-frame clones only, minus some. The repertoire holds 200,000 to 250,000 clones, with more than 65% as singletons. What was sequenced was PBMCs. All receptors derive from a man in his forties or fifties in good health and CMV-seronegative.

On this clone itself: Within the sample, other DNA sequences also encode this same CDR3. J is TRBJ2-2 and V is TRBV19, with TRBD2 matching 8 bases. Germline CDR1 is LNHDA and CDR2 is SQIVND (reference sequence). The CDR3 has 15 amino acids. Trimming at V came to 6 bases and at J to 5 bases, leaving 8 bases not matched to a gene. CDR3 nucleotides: TGTGCCAGTAGCCTGGGGACTAGAGGGACCGGGGAGCTGTTTTTT. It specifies CASSLGTRGTGELFF.

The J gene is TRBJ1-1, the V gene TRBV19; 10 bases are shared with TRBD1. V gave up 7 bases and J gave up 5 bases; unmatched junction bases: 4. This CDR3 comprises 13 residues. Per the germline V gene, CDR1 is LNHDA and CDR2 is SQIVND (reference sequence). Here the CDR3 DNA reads TGTGCCAGTAACCGACAGGGGGCGACTGAAGCTTTCTTT. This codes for CASNRQGATEAFF.

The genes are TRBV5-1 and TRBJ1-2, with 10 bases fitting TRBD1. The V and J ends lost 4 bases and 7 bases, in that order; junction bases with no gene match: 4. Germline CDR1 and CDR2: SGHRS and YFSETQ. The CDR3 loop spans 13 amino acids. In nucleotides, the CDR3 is TGCGCCAGCAGCCTGGGGACAGGGGTTGGCTACACCTTC. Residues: CASSLGTGVGYTF. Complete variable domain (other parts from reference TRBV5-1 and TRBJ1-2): KAGVTQTPRYLIKTRGQQVTLSCSPISGHRSVSWYQQTPGQGLQFLFEYFSETQRNKGNFPGRFSGRQFSNSRSEMNVSTLELGDSALYLCASSLGTGVGYTFGSGTRLTVV.

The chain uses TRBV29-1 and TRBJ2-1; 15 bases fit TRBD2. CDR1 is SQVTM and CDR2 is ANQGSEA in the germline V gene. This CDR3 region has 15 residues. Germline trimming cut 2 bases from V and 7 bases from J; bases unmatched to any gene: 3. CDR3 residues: CSVERGLAGGNEQFF. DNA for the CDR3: TGCAGCGTTGAAAGAGGACTAGCGGGAGGGAATGAGCAGTTCTTC.

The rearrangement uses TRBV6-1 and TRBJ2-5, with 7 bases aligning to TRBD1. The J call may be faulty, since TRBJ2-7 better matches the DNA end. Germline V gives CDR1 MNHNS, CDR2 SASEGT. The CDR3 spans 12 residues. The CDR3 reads CASSQQGYEQYF. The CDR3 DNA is TGTGCCAGCAGTCAACAGGGGTACGAGCAGTACTTC.

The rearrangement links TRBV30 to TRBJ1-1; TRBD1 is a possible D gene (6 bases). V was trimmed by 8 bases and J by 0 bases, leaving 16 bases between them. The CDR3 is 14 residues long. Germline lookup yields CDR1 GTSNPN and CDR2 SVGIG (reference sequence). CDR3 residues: CAGIRGTLNTEAFF. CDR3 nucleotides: TGTGCCGGGATTAGAGGGACACTGAACACTGAAGCTTTCTTT.

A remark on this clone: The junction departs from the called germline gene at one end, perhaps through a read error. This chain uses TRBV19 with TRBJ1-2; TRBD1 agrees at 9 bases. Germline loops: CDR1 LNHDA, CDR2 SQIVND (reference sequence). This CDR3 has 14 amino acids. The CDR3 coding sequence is TGTGCCAGTTCTCACCCGGGACAGGGTCTTTTAGCCGCCTTC. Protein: CASSHPGQGLLAAF.

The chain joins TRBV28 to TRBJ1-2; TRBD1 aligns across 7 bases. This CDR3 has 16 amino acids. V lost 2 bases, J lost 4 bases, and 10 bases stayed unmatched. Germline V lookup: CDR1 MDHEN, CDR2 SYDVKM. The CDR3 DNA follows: TGTGCCAGCAGTTTAATTACGACAGGGTCGGGCTATGGCTACACCTTC. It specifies CASSLITTGSGYGYTF.

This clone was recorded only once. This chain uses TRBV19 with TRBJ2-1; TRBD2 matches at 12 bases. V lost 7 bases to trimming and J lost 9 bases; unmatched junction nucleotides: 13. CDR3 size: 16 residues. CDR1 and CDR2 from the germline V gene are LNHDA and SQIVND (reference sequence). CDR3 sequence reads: CASTIGMGLAGPEQFF. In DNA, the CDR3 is TGTGCCAGTACCATAGGGATGGGACTAGCGGGTCCTGAGCAGTTCTTC.

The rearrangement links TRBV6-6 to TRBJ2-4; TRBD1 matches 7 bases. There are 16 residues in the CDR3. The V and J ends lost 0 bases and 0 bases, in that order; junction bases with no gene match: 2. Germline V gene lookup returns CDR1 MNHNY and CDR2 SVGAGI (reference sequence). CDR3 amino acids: CASSYSPGGAKNIQYF. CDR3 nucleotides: TGTGCCAGCAGTTACTCTCCAGGGGGAGCCAAAAACATTCAGTACTTC.

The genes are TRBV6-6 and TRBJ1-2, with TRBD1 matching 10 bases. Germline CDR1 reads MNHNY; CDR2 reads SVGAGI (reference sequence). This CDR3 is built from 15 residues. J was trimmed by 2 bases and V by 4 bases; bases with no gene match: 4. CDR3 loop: CASSSWTGGNYGYTF. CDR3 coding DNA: TGTGCCAGCAGTTCGTGGACAGGGGGGAACTATGGCTACACCTTC.

The CDR3 nucleotides read TGTGCCAGCAGTGGGGGGGGGAACACCGGGGAGCTGTTTTTT. Its protein is CASSGGGNTGELFF. The chain is built from TRBV6-6 and TRBJ2-2, with 7 bases matching TRBD2. There are 14 residues in the CDR3. Germline V gives CDR1 MNHNY, CDR2 SVGAGI (reference sequence). V was pared by 5 bases and J by 1 base, with 1 base of the junction left unmatched.

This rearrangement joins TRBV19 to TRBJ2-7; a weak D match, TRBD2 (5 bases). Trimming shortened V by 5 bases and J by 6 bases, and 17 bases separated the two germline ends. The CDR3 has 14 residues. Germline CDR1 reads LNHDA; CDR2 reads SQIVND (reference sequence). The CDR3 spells CASSPTGGSGEQYF. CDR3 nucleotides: TGTGCCAGTAGTCCCACGGGCGGGTCTGGCGAGCAGTACTTC.

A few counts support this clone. CDR3 protein: CASSLFSSGKNIQYF. For the CDR3, the DNA is TGTGCCAGCAGTTTATTTTCCAGCGGCAAAAACATTCAGTACTTC. V and J are TRBV28 and TRBJ2-4, with a weak D call TRBD2 (5 bases). Trimming pared 1 base from V and 3 bases from J, leaving 10 bases between. Germline V gene lookup returns CDR1 MDHEN and CDR2 SYDVKM. The CDR3 runs 15 residues.

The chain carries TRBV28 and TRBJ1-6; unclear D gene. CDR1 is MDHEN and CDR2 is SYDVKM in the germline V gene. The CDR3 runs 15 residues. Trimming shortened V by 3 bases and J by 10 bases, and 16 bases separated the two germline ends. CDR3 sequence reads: CASSFGSGSVSPLHF. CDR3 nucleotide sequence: TGTGCCAGCAGTTTTGGTTCAGGTTCAGTATCACCCCTCCACTTT. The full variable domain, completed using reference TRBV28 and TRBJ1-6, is DVKVTQSSRYLVKRTGEKVFLECVQDMDHENMFWYRQDPGLGLRLIYFSYDVKMKEKGDIPEGYSVSREKKERFSLILESASTNQTSMYLCASSFGSGSVSPLHFGNGTRLTVT.

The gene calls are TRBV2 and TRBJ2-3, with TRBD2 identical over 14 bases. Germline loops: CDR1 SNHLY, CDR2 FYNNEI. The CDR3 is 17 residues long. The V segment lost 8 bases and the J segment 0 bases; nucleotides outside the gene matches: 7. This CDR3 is CASLPGLAGASTDTQYF. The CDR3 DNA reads TGTGCCAGCCTACCGGGACTAGCGGGGGCTAGCACAGATACGCAGTATTTT.

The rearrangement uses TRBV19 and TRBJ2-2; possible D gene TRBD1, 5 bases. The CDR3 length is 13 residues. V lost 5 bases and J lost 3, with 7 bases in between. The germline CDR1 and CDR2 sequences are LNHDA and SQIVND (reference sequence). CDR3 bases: TGTGCCAGTAGTTACAGGTACACCGGGGAGCTGTTTTTT. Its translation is CASSYRYTGELFF.

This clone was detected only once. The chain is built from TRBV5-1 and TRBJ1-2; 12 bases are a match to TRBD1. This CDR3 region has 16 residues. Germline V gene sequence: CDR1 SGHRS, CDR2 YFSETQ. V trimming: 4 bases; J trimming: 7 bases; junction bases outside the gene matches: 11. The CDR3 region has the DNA TGCGCCAGCAGCCTTATTCCGGGACAGGGGGCTGGTGGCTACACCTTC. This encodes CASSLIPGQGAGGYTF.

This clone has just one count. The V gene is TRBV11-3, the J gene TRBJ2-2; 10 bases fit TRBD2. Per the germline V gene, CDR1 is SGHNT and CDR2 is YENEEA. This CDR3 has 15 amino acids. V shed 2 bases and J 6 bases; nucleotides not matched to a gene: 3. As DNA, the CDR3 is TGTGCCAGCAGCTTATCCGGGACTAGCGCCGGGGAGCTGTTTTTT. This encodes CASSLSGTSAGELFF.

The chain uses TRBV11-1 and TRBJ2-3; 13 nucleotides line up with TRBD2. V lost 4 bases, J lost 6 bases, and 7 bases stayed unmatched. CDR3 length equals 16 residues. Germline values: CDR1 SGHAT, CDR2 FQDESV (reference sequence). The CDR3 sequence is CASSSPGLAGLDTQYF. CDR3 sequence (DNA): TGTGCCAGCAGCTCGCCGGGACTAGCGGGATTGGATACGCAGTATTTT.

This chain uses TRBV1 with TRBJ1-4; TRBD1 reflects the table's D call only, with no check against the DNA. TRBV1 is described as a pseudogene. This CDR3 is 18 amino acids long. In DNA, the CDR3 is TGCACCAGCAGCCAAGGTTTATACTCAGACAGGAAGGATGAAAAACTGTTTTTT. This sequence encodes CTSSQGLYSDRKDEKLFF.